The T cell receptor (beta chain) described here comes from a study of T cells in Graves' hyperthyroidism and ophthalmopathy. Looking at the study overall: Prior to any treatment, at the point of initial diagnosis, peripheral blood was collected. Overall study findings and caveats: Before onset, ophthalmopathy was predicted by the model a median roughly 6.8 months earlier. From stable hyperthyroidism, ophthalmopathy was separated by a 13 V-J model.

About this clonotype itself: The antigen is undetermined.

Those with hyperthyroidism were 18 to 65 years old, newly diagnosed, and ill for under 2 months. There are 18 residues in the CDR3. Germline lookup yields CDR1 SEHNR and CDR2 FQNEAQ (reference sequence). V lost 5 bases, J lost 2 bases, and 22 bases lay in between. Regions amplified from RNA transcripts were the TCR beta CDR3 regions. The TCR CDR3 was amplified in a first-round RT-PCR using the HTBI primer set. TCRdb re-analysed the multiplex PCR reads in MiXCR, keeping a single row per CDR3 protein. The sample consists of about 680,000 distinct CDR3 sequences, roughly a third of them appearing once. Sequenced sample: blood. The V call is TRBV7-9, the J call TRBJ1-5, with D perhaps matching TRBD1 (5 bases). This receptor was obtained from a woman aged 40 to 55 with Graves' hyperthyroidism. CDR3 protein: CASSPSHGGERGNQPQHF. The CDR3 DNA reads TGTGCCAGCAGCCCCAGTCATGGGGGGGAAAGGGGCAATCAGCCCCAGCATTTT.